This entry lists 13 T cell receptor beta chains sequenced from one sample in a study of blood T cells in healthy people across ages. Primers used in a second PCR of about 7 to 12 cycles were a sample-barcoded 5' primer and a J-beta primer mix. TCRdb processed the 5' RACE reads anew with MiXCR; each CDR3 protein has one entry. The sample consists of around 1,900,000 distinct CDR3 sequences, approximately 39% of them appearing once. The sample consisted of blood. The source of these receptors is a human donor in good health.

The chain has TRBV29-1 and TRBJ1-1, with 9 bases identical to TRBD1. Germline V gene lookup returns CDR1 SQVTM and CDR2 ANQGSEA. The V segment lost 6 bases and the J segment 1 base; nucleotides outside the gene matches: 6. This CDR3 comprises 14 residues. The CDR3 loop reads CSVAPTGGNTEAFF. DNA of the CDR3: TGCAGCGTGGCCCCGACAGGGGGGAACACTGAAGCTTTCTTT.

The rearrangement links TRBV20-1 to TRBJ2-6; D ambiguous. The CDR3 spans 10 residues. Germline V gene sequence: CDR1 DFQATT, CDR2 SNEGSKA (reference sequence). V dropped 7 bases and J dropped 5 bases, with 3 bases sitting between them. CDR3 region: CSGWANVLTF. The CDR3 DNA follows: TGCAGTGGGTGGGCCAACGTCCTGACTTTC.

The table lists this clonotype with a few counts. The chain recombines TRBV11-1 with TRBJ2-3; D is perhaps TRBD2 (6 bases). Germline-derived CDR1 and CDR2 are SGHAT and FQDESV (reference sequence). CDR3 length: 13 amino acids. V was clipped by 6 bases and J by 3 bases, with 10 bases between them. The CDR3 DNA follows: TGTGCCAGCAGACGGGGGACTACAGATACGCAGTATTTT. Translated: CASRRGTTDTQYF.

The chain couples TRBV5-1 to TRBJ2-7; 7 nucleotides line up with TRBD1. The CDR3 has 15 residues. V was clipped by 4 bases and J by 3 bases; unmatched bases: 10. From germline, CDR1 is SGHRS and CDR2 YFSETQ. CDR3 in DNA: TGCGCCAGCAGCCTGATACGGACAGGTCGCTACGAGCAGTACTTC. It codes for CASSLIRTGRYEQYF.

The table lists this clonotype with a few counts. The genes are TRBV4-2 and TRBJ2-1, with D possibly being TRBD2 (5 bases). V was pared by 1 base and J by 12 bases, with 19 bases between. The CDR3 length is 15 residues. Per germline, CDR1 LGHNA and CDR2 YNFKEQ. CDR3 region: CASSQGGSNAPGQFF. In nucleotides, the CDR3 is TGTGCCAGCAGCCAAGGAGGGTCTAACGCCCCCGGGCAGTTCTTC.

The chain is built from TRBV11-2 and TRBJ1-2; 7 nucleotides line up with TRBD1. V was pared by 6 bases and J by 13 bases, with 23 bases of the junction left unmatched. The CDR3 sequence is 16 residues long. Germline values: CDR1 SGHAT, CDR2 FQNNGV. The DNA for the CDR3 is TGTGCCAGCAGTCCGGACCCGGGACAGAAAGTCCTGGCTACCACCTTC. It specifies CASSPDPGQKVLATTF.

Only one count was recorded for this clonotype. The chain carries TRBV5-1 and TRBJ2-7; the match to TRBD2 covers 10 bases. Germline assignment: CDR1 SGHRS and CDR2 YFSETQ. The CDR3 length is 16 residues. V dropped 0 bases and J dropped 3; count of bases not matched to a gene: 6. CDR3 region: CASSLGPASGGYEQYF. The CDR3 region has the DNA TGCGCCAGCAGCTTGGGGCCAGCTAGCGGGGGCTACGAGCAGTACTTC.

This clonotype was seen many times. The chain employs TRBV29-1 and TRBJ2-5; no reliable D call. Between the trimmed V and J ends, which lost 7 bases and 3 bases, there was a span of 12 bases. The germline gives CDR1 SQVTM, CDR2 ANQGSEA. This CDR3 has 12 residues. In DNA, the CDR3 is TGCAGCGGATCGGAAGGAGAAGAGACCCAGTACTTC. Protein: CSGSEGEETQYF.

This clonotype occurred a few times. The CDR3 DNA sequence: TGTGCCAGCTCACCGTCGGACAGGGGAAGAGAGACCCAGTACTTC. It translates to CASSPSDRGRETQYF. The genes are TRBV18 and TRBJ2-5, with TRBD1 matching over 9 bases. Germline values: CDR1 KGHSH, CDR2 LQKENI. V lost 3 bases, J lost 4 bases, and 6 bases stayed unmatched. The CDR3 is 15 residues long. The entire variable domain, with the rest obtained from reference TRBV18 and TRBJ2-5, is as follows: NAGVMQNPRHLVRRRGQEARLRCSPMKGHSHVYWYRQLPEEGLKFMVYLQKENIIDESGMPKERFSAEFPKEGPSILRIQQVVRGDSAAYFCASSPSDRGRETQYFGPGTRLLVL.

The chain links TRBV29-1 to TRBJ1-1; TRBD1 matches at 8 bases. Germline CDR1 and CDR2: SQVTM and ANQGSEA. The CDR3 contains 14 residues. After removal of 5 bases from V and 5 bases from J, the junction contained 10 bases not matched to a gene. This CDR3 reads CSVFEVTGGTEAFF. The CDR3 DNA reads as TGCAGCGTTTTTGAGGTTACAGGGGGAACTGAAGCTTTCTTT.

CDR3 coding DNA: TGTGCCAGCAGTTCTGGGACTAGCGGGGGTTACCAAGAGACCCAGTACTTC. Encoded protein: CASSSGTSGGYQETQYF. The J gene is TRBJ2-5, the V gene TRBV7-2; 14 bases line up with TRBD2. The CDR3 contains 17 residues. J was trimmed by 0 bases and V by 6 bases; bases with no gene match: 6. The germline gives CDR1 SGHTA, CDR2 FQGNSA.

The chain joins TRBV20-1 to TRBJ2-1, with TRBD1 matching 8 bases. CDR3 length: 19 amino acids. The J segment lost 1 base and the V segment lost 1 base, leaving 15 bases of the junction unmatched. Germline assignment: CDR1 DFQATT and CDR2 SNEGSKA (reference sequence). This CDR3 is CSARAPPALRGLSYNEQFF. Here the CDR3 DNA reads TGCAGTGCTAGAGCCCCCCCCGCCCTCAGGGGGCTATCCTACAATGAGCAGTTCTTC.

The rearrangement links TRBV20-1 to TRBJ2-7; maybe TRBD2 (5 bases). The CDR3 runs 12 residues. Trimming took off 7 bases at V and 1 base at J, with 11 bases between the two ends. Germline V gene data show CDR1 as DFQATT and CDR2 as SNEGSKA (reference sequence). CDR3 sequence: CSVGRPSYEQYF. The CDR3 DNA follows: TGCAGTGTAGGGAGACCTTCCTACGAGCAGTACTTC.